This T cell receptor beta chain derives from a study of blood T cell repertoires in COVID-19. For the study at large: The United States, Italy and Spain provided the acute and convalescent COVID-19 samples.

In the authors' workflow: Using reference gene primer amplification, nucleated cell counts were estimated. The table came from immunoSEQ multiplex PCR; TCRdb's copy has only in-frame clones and leaves some out. For V, J and clone size, that table is used; D and trimming come from the DNA. The table has roughly 280,000 clones, around nine tenths seen once. One Seattle source followed patients from active infection through their disease course. V was trimmed by 6 bases and J by 1 base, leaving 13 bases between them. The CDR3 contains 14 residues. Germline V gives CDR1 LNHDA, CDR2 SQIVND (reference sequence).

The source is a woman younger than 45 with COVID-19, enrolled during active disease. The V and J genes are TRBV19 and TRBJ2-7; no definite D call. The sample taken for sequencing was peripheral blood. CDR3 in amino acids: CASRVATESYEQYF. In nucleotides, the CDR3 is TGTGCCAGTAGGGTCGCAACAGAGTCCTACGAGCAGTACTTC.